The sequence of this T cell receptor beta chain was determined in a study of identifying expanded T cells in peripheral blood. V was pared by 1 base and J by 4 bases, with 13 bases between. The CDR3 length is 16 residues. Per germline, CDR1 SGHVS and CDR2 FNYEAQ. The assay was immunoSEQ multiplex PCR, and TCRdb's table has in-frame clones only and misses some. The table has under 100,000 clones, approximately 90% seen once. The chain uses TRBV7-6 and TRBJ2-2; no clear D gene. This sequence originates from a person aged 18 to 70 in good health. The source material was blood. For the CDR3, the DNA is TGTGCCAGCAGCTTAGGACTTGGGCCGCTCACCGGGGAGCTGTTTTTT. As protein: CASSLGLGPLTGELFF.